A single T cell receptor (beta chain) is shown here with its context. The specificity of this receptor is unknown. There are no base qualities to consult, and no much larger clone falls within one base. Dithiothreitol, EDTA incubations and collagenase D digestion were used to isolate intraepithelial and lamina propria lymphocytes from graft specimens. Serial intestinal graft biopsy specimens collected up to 600 days after transplant underwent bulk TCR-beta sequencing. This sample is part of a study of graft-versus-host responses after intestinal transplantation (dated by TCRdb to the early 2020s). Broadly, across the study: Multivisceral, liver-intestinal, or isolated intestinal transplants were received by the recipients. Every recipient was given anti-thymocyte globulin induction, then maintenance tacrolimus and steroids for two to three years. After intestinal transplantation, graft-versus-host and host-versus-graft alloreactive T cell clones were followed in the graft, circulation and bone marrow using bulk TCR-beta CDR3 sequencing. Alloreactive clones were identified by sequencing pre-transplant mixed lymphocyte reaction products and comparing them with unstimulated pre-transplant donor and recipient T cells. The cohort enrolled 20 to 30 intestinal transplant recipients including one retransplant, and 3 patients lacking pretransplant specimens were excluded. A peak of at least 4% donor T cells among recipient peripheral blood mononuclear cells was the definition used for donor T cell macrochimerism. Instead of going to the commercial service, samples from a few later patients were sequenced in-house on an Illumina MiSeq and processed with MiXCR.

Results and caveats for the whole study, not just this receptor: The conclusions were limited by the relatively low number and heterogeneity of the intestinal transplant patients. GvH clones turned up in recipient bone marrow, with some appearing earlier in ileal mucosa or blood, a pattern consistent with an intestinal mucosal origin. Early after transplant, peak levels of circulating GvH clones were associated with declines in HvG clones. In the allografts of patients with donor T cell macrochimerism, GvH to HvG T cell clonal ratios were high.

Library creation used the immunoSEQ multiplex PCR assay. High-throughput TCR-beta CDR3 sequencing of genomic DNA from most patients was performed by Adaptive Biotechnologies. The authors processed their data as follows. Adaptive's ImmunoSEQ software was the source of the TCR sequencing data for 18 patients, while a few other patients were processed with MiXCR and VDJtools. CDR3 nucleotide sequences shared between donor and recipient were removed because the origin of such sequences could not be assigned. To count as alloreactive, a clone needed at least 2-fold expansion over unstimulated cells and a minimum CFSE-low frequency of 0.002% (template counts) or 0.001% (read counts). Clones detected in sequenced pre-transplant spleen, lymph node, or MLR CFSE-low populations of the donor or recipient were defined as mappable. Cumulative frequency of alloreactive clones was calculated as a percentage of all sequences weighted by copy number. Imported from immuneACCESS, the table was reduced by TCRdb to in-frame sequences with V and J called. These copies leave out some clones; in studies compared against another copy, an unresolved V gene accounts for under half, and the cause of the remainder is not known. D and trimming come from the DNA, and the V and J calls and clone size come from that table. Here the sample has about 37,000 clones; about 85% occur a single time. Roughly 18% of the sample goes to the ten largest clones.

Looking up the germline V gene yields CDR1 MGHRA and CDR2 YSYEKL. The CDR3 numbers 12 residues from cysteine through phenylalanine. Only the CDR3 part of the read is kept: 36 bases, read in frame from the first base. V ends up 6 bases short and J 7 bases short, with an unmatched junction base count of 0. The rearrangement combines TRBV4-1 with TRBJ2-3, with 11 middle bases fitting TRBD2. The receptor comes from a human patient who received an intestinal transplant, so some T cells may come from the graft donor. The sequencing here drew on ileum tissue, taken 200 to 210 days after intestinal transplant. CDR3 loop: CASRTSGNTQYF. The DNA sequence is as follows: TGCGCCAGCAGGACTAGCGGGAATACGCAGTATTTT.